One and the same sample provided the 7 T cell receptor beta chains below, sequenced in a study of shared clonotypes between healthy human individuals. Here immunoSEQ multiplex PCR was the method, and the copy in TCRdb shows in-frame clones only, minus some. The data contain about 2 million clones, about 95% of them singletons. The specimen was naive CD4+ T cells sorted from blood. This sample's subset: CD45RA+ positively selected. These receptors all stem from a young man in good health.

A word on this clone: This sample includes further DNA sequences coding for the same CDR3. The gene calls are TRBV4-3 and TRBJ1-5; D is unresolved. V was clipped by 0 bases and J by 4 bases, with 4 bases between them. CDR3 size: 13 residues. CDR1 LGHNA and CDR2 YSLEER come from the germline V gene. In DNA, the CDR3 is TGCGCCAGCAGCCAAGAACGGAATCAGCCCCAGCATTTT. Protein sequence: CASSQERNQPQHF.

This clone was counted once. The chain uses TRBV6-5 and TRBJ2-1, with a tentative D call TRBD1 (6 bases). Trimming pared 7 bases from V and 7 bases from J, leaving 14 bases between. This CDR3 has 13 amino acids. Germline V gives CDR1 MNHEY, CDR2 SVGAGI. The CDR3 protein is CASTRVRGNEQFF. The DNA of the CDR3 is TGTGCCAGCACCCGTGTCAGGGGAAATGAGCAGTTCTTC.

Comment on this clone: Different DNA sequences within this sample yield the same CDR3. V gene TRBV11-2 combines with J gene TRBJ2-5; unclear D gene. The CDR3 loop spans 14 amino acids. Trimming cost V 0 bases and J 5 bases, with 10 bases left between them. The germline V gene encodes CDR1 SGHAT and CDR2 FQNNGV. In DNA form, the CDR3 reads TGTGCCAGCAGCTTAGATGGGCGTGAGGAGACCCAGTACTTC. It encodes CASSLDGREETQYF.

The chain couples TRBV2 to TRBJ2-7; 12 bases match TRBD2. This CDR3 spans 14 amino acids. V shed 6 bases, J shed 5 bases, and the junction held 5 bases outside the gene matches. Per germline, CDR1 SNHLY and CDR2 FYNNEI. The CDR3 loop reads CASRTSGSPDEQYF. The CDR3 DNA reads as TGTGCCAGCAGGACTAGCGGGAGCCCTGACGAGCAGTACTTC. Full variable domain (missing parts from reference TRBV2 and TRBJ2-7): EPEVTQTPSHQVTQMGQEVILRCVPISNHLYFYWYRQILGQKVEFLVSFYNNEISEKSEIFDDQFSVERPDGSNFTLKIRSTKLEDSAMYFCASRTSGSPDEQYFGPGTRLTVT.

DNA for the CDR3: TGTGCCAGCAGCCGTCACGGGGCGACCTACGAGCAGTACTTC. Residues: CASSRHGATYEQYF. The chain is built from TRBV11-2 and TRBJ2-7; D possibly uses TRBD1 or TRBD2 (5 bases each). This CDR3 contains 14 residues. V dropped 5 bases and J dropped 2 bases, with 13 bases sitting between them. The germline CDR1 and CDR2 sequences are SGHAT and FQNNGV.

This chain uses TRBV5-1 with TRBJ2-7; 7 bases map to TRBD1. CDR1 SGHRS and CDR2 YFSETQ come from the germline V gene. V lost 4 bases, J lost 6 bases, and 4 bases stayed unmatched. The CDR3 sequence is 12 residues long. Written as DNA, the CDR3 is TGCGCCAGCAGCCCTGACAGGGTCGAGCAGTACTTC. Protein sequence: CASSPDRVEQYF.

V and J are TRBV2 and TRBJ2-3; 7 nucleotides align to TRBD1. Looked up from germline, CDR1 is SNHLY and CDR2 is FYNNEI. The V gene end was trimmed by 7 bases and the J gene end by 0 bases; junction bases not matched to a gene: 7. This CDR3 is 15 amino acids long. The CDR3 coding sequence is TGTGCCAGCACAAGATTGACAGGGAGCACAGATACGCAGTATTTT. This codes for CASTRLTGSTDTQYF.